The 28 T cell receptor beta chains below come from one sample, sequenced in a study of Ad26.COV2.S vaccination and SARS-CoV-2 variants. The table came from immunoSEQ multiplex PCR; TCRdb's copy has only in-frame clones and leaves some out. The table records some 460,000 clones, 80% to 90% of them present only once. Treatment specified: over 15 received Ad26.COV2.S at low or high dose, single or two shots; about 5 received placebo; per-sample allocation not given. Repertoires come from day 63 after the first vaccine or placebo injection. Sequencing was performed on peripheral blood, taken in a trial of Ad26.COV2.S vaccine versus placebo. These receptors were taken from a person aged 18-65 years who received the Ad26.COV2.S COVID-19 vaccine or a placebo.

The genes are TRBV30 and TRBJ1-4, with TRBD1 matching 7 bases. This CDR3 is built from 15 residues. CDR1 and CDR2 from the germline V gene are GTSNPN and SVGIG (reference sequence). With V trimmed by 0 bases and J by 3 bases, 4 bases remained unmatched. This CDR3 is CAWSVGQAPNEKLFF. The CDR3, as DNA: TGTGCCTGGAGTGTAGGACAGGCCCCTAATGAAAAACTGTTTTTT.

The chain employs TRBV6-5 and TRBJ1-1; D might be TRBD1 (6 bases). The V gene lost 10 bases and the J gene lost 1 base, with 16 bases spanning the gap. Germline V lookup: CDR1 MNHEY, CDR2 SVGAGI. The length of the CDR3 is 14 residues. The CDR3 DNA reads as TGTGCCATCCGAGACAGGCCCCAGAACACTGAAGCTTTCTTT. It translates to CAIRDRPQNTEAFF.

The DNA for the CDR3 is TGTGCCAGTAGTATTCGACAGGCAGGGGCGAACACTGAAGCTTTCTTT. Residues: CASSIRQAGANTEAFF. The chain has TRBV19 and TRBJ1-1, with D possibly matching TRBD1 (6 bases). There are 16 residues in the CDR3. Trimming pared 3 bases from V and 1 base from J, leaving 15 bases between. Germline V gives CDR1 LNHDA, CDR2 SQIVND (reference sequence).

The chain recombines TRBV7-2 with TRBJ2-3, with 12 bases aligning to TRBD2. The V gene end was trimmed by 6 bases and the J gene end by 3 bases; junction bases not matched to a gene: 4. The CDR3 runs to 15 residues. Germline V gene sequence: CDR1 SGHTA, CDR2 FQGNSA. The CDR3 nucleotides read TGTGCCAGCAGACTAGCGGGAGGTAGGACAGATACGCAGTATTTT. This gives the protein CASRLAGGRTDTQYF.

CDR3: CASSYRQGAYQPQHF. The CDR3 DNA is TGTGCCAGCAGTTACCGGCAGGGGGCCTATCAGCCCCAGCATTTT. V and J are TRBV6-5 and TRBJ1-5; 8 bases agree with TRBD1. V lost 2 bases and J lost 5; bases outside the gene matches: 5. This CDR3 is built from 15 residues. Per germline, CDR1 MNHEY and CDR2 SVGAGI.

V usage is TRBV6-6 and J usage is TRBJ1-1; a possible D gene is TRBD1 (6 bases). The germline gives CDR1 MNHNY, CDR2 SVGAGI (reference sequence). The V end lost 4 bases, the J end lost 0 bases, and 15 bases lay between the germline ends. The CDR3 contains 16 residues. CDR3 DNA: TGTGCCAGCAGTTGGGGTTGGACAGAAATGAACACTGAAGCTTTCTTT. As protein: CASSWGWTEMNTEAFF.

The rearrangement links TRBV7-9 to TRBJ2-1, with D perhaps matching TRBD2 (5 bases). In germline, CDR1 is SEHNR, CDR2 FQNEAQ (reference sequence). CDR3 length: 15 amino acids. V was trimmed by 1 base and J by 2 bases, leaving 9 bases between them. In nucleotides, the CDR3 is TGTGCCAGCAGCTTAGAATACGGGGCCTACAATGAGCAGTTCTTC. Protein product: CASSLEYGAYNEQFF.

The V call is TRBV28, the J call TRBJ2-5; 7 bases are a match to TRBD2. Per the germline V gene, CDR1 is MDHEN and CDR2 is SYDVKM. V lost 6 bases to trimming and J lost 2 bases; unmatched junction nucleotides: 15. The CDR3 is 17 residues long. The CDR3 region is CASSPQLRGRGQETQYF. The CDR3 region has the DNA TGTGCCAGCAGCCCTCAGCTGCGAGGGAGGGGACAAGAGACCCAGTACTTC.

This CDR3 reads CASSTGSSGNTIYF. The DNA for the CDR3 is TGTGCCAGCAGTACGGGCAGTTCGGGAAACACCATATATTTT. V gene TRBV3-1 (or the pseudogene TRBV3-2) combines with J gene TRBJ1-3; unclear D gene. Germline V CDR1 and CDR2: LGHDT, YNNKEL (reference sequence). The CDR3 loop spans 14 amino acids. V was shortened by 6 bases and J by 4 bases, with 13 bases between the two germline ends.

The CDR3: CASSSTGFQETQYF. DNA for the CDR3: TGTGCCAGCAGTTCTACAGGTTTTCAAGAGACCCAGTACTTC. This rearrangement joins TRBV11-2 to TRBJ2-5, with TRBD1 as a possible D gene (5 bases). Deletions cut 6 bases from V and 2 bases from J, with 13 bases between. The CDR3 extends over 14 amino acids. Germline V lookup: CDR1 SGHAT, CDR2 FQNNGV.

The J gene is TRBJ2-1, the V gene TRBV18; weak D call: TRBD2 (5 bases). Trimming removed 2 bases at V and 0 bases at J, with 11 bases between. Germline V gives CDR1 KGHSH, CDR2 LQKENI. This CDR3 comprises 16 residues. CDR3 sequence (DNA): TGTGCCAGCTCACCATCCGGGAAAAGCTCCTACAATGAGCAGTTCTTC. Protein product: CASSPSGKSSYNEQFF.

This clone occurred once. The chain carries TRBV29-1 and TRBJ1-1; 10 bases map to TRBD1. Trimming took 4 bases from V and 1 from J; bases not matched to a gene: 3. Germline V CDR1 and CDR2: SQVTM, ANQGSEA. This CDR3 has 14 residues. The CDR3 nucleotides read TGCAGCGTTGCGGACAGGGGGAAGAACACTGAAGCTTTCTTT. Protein sequence: CSVADRGKNTEAFF.

The gene calls are TRBV27 and TRBJ1-6, with D perhaps TRBD1 (6 bases). The CDR3 extends over 18 amino acids. V was trimmed by 6 bases and J by 0 bases, leaving 18 bases between them. Germline V lookup: CDR1 MNHEY, CDR2 SMNVEV (reference sequence). The CDR3: CASSPRGGPSSYNSPLHF. CDR3 bases: TGTGCCAGCAGCCCACGGGGGGGCCCGAGCTCCTATAATTCACCCCTCCACTTT.

V gene TRBV2 combines with J gene TRBJ2-1; no clear D. Per the germline V gene, CDR1 is SNHLY and CDR2 is FYNNEI. The length of the CDR3 is 12 residues. Trimming cost V 3 bases and J 4 bases, with 4 bases left between them. CDR3 loop: CASSDSYNEQFF. The CDR3 DNA follows: TGTGCCAGCAGTGACTCGTACAATGAGCAGTTCTTC.

The rearrangement joins TRBV3-1 (or the pseudogene TRBV3-2) to TRBJ2-7, with TRBD1 matching 7 bases. The germline V gene has CDR1 LGHDT and CDR2 YNNKEL (reference sequence). Trimming removed 4 bases from V and 3 bases from J; junction bases left unmatched: 6. CDR3 length equals 14 residues. This CDR3 reads CASSPKQGRYEQYF. DNA of the CDR3: TGTGCCAGCAGCCCGAAACAGGGGCGCTACGAGCAGTACTTC.

V is TRBV3-1 (or the pseudogene TRBV3-2) and J is TRBJ1-2, with 10 bases matching TRBD1. This CDR3 contains 15 residues. Germline values: CDR1 LGHDT, CDR2 YNNKEL (reference sequence). Trimming cost V 4 bases and J 4 bases; bases outside gene matches: 6. This CDR3 is CASSLGTGDLYGYTF. CDR3 DNA: TGTGCCAGCAGCCTCGGGACAGGGGACCTCTATGGCTACACCTTC.

The chain carries TRBV5-4 and TRBJ2-5, with 8 bases that match TRBD2. The CDR3 length is 16 residues. The germline gives CDR1 SGHNT, CDR2 YYREEE (reference sequence). Germline trimming cut 0 bases from V and 3 bases from J; bases unmatched to any gene: 7. CDR3 bases: TGTGCCAGCAGCTTGGCGGGGGGGGACAAAAAAGAGACCCAGTACTTC. Protein sequence: CASSLAGGDKKETQYF. The variable domain in full, completed from reference TRBV5-4 and TRBJ2-5, reads ETGVTQSPTHLIKTRGQQVTLRCSSQSGHNTVSWYQQALGQGPQFIFQYYREEENGRGNFPPRFSGLQFPNYSSELNVNALELDDSALYLCASSLAGGDKKETQYFGPGTRLLVL.

The chain employs TRBV27 and TRBJ1-2, with D possibly matching TRBD1 (5 bases). CDR1 and CDR2 (germline): MNHEY, SMNVEV (reference sequence). This CDR3 has 14 residues. V dropped 6 bases and J dropped 4 bases, with 15 bases sitting between them. The CDR3 is CASSLAGQVYGYTF. DNA of the CDR3: TGTGCCAGCAGCCTAGCCGGACAAGTCTATGGCTACACCTTC.

This chain joins TRBV3-1 (or the pseudogene TRBV3-2) and TRBJ2-5; possibly TRBD2 for D (7 bases). In germline, CDR1 is LGHDT, CDR2 YNNKEL (reference sequence). There are 18 residues in the CDR3. V lost 5 bases to trimming and J lost 5 bases, with 27 bases between them. CDR3 residues: CASSSERGGVGGLETQYF. The CDR3 region has the DNA TGTGCCAGCAGCTCTGAACGAGGAGGAGTGGGGGGGCTGGAGACCCAGTACTTC.

The chain joins TRBV11-3 to TRBJ1-2; D might be TRBD1 (5 bases). Germline-derived CDR1 and CDR2 are SGHNT and YENEEA. V was pared by 5 bases and J by 3 bases, with 13 bases between. The CDR3 is 14 residues long. The chain's CDR3 is CASSAQPGHYGYTF. The CDR3 coding sequence is TGTGCCAGCAGCGCCCAACCGGGACACTATGGCTACACCTTC.

The chain joins TRBV10-1 to TRBJ2-1; 13 positions agree with TRBD2. The CDR3 runs 21 residues. In germline, CDR1 is WNHNN, CDR2 SYGVQD (reference sequence). Unmatched junction bases numbered 12, after V lost 0 bases and J lost 1 base. CDR3 loop: CASSESRRTSGSRGSYNEQFF. The CDR3 DNA sequence: TGCGCCAGCAGTGAGTCTCGGAGGACTAGCGGGAGCAGGGGGTCCTACAATGAGCAGTTCTTC.

The chain is built from TRBV28 and TRBJ2-7; D is ambiguous. This CDR3 contains 12 residues. Deletions cut 6 bases from V and 4 bases from J, with 10 bases between. The germline CDR1 and CDR2 sequences are MDHEN and SYDVKM. CDR3 bases: TGTGCCAGCAGCCTGACACTATACGAGCAGTACTTC. As protein: CASSLTLYEQYF.

The CDR3 loop reads CACERGGWYPLHF. CDR3 sequence (DNA): TGTGCCTGCGAGAGGGGAGGGTGGTATCCCCTCCACTTT. The V gene is TRBV30, the J gene TRBJ1-6; D possibly corresponds to TRBD1 (5 bases). The CDR3 runs 13 residues. Germline CDR1 and CDR2: GTSNPN and SVGIG (reference sequence). Deletions cut 6 bases from V and 13 bases from J, with 19 bases between.

The CDR3 loop is CASSRPGQGFENTIYF. CDR3 coding DNA: TGTGCCAGCAGCCGCCCGGGACAGGGTTTCGAAAACACCATATATTTT. This chain connects TRBV4-2 to TRBJ1-3; 9 bases map to TRBD1. Germline CDR1 LGHNA, CDR2 YNFKEQ. The V segment lost 4 bases and the J segment 6 bases; nucleotides outside the gene matches: 10. The CDR3 extends over 16 amino acids.

The V gene is TRBV2, the J gene TRBJ2-7; either TRBD1 or TRBD2 may supply D (5 bases each). Germline-derived CDR1 and CDR2 are SNHLY and FYNNEI. Trimming stripped 4 bases from V and 0 bases from J, with 13 bases between. CDR3 size: 15 residues. The DNA for the CDR3 is TGTGCCAGCAGTGGACCGGGGCTTAGCTCCTACGAGCAGTACTTC. Amino acid sequence: CASSGPGLSSYEQYF.

This chain connects TRBV7-9 to TRBJ2-7; D uncertain. Trimming removed 0 bases from V and 0 bases from J, with 9 bases in between. CDR1 and CDR2 (germline): SEHNR, FQNEAQ (reference sequence). The CDR3 contains 15 residues. Here the CDR3 reads CASSLAANYSYEQYF. Here the CDR3 DNA reads TGTGCCAGCAGCTTAGCCGCCAACTACTCCTACGAGCAGTACTTC.

The chain uses TRBV4-1 and TRBJ2-1, with a tentative D call TRBD2 (5 bases). The ends were cut back, 1 base at V and 3 bases at J, with 13 bases in the middle. This CDR3 contains 16 residues. CDR1 and CDR2 (germline): MGHRA, YSYEKL. CDR3: CASSQVGGRNYNEQFF. For the CDR3, the DNA is TGCGCCAGCAGCCAAGTTGGCGGGCGGAACTACAATGAGCAGTTCTTC.

Here the CDR3 DNA reads TGTGCCAGCAGCTTAGACCATACGGGGCAGTACTTC. Translation: CASSLDHTGQYF. The rearrangement joins TRBV7-2 to TRBJ2-7; no firm D call. The V end lost 1 base, the J end lost 9 bases, and 10 bases lay between the germline ends. The CDR3 is 12 residues long. Germline V CDR1 and CDR2: SGHTA, FQGNSA.